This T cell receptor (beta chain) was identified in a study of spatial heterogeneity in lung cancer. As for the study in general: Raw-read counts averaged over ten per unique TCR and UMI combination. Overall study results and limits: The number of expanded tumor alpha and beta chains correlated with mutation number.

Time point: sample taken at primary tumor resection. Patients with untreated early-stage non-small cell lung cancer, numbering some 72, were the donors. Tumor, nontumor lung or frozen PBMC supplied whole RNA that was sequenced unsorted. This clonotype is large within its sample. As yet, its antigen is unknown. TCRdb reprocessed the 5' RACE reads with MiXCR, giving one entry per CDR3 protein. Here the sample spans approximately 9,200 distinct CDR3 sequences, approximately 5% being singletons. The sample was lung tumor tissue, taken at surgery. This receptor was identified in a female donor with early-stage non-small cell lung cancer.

CDR3 protein: CASSLWGGDTQYF. Here the CDR3 DNA reads TGTGCCAGCAGTTTATGGGGCGGAGATACGCAGTATTTT. The J gene is TRBJ2-3, the V gene TRBV12-3 or TRBV12-4; D is perhaps TRBD1 (5 bases). Trimming stripped 2 bases from V and 5 bases from J, with 8 bases between. The CDR3 loop spans 13 amino acids.